The sequence of this T cell receptor beta chain was determined in a study of blood T cells in healthy people across ages (dated by TCRdb to the mid-2010s). Background on the whole study: Template switching captured roughly one uniquely barcoded TCR beta cDNA molecule per two T cells in model experiments. Age-related changes in TCR beta repertoire diversity were measured in the study by deep sequencing normalized with unique cDNA molecular identifiers. Four age groups were formed from the donors: young (average about 16 years), middle-aged (around 41), aged (over 55) and long-lived (around 82). Two additional independent replicas of 1 million unique cDNA reads from the same blood draw were analyzed for two donors (one aged 18 to 30 and one aged 80 or older).

The CDR3 starts with the cysteine, ends with the phenylalanine, and has 14 residues. Only the CDR3 portion is preserved as DNA: 42 bases, with reading frame beginning at the first base. Systemically healthy Caucasian individuals from Russia, 39 in total and aged roughly 6 to 95 years, were included as donors. Ten milliliters of peripheral blood were drawn from each donor into EDTA-treated Vacutainer tubes. Ficoll-Paque density-gradient centrifugation was used to isolate PBMCs, with at least 7 million obtained per sample. Total RNA, at least 5.5 micrograms per sample, was extracted from PBMCs with Trizol reagent. For every donor, an aliquot of PBMCs went through flow cytometry to measure the percentages of naive CD45RAhigh/CD27high T cells. The method behind the library was 5' RACE. This sample was sequenced with an Illumina HiSeq 2500. A second PCR of about 6 to 12 cycles was run with a J-beta primer mix and a sample-barcoded 5' primer. A unique molecular identifier was introduced onto each TCR beta cDNA molecule by a template-switch 5' adaptor carrying 12 random nucleotides. At least 2.5 million CDR3-containing paired-end reads were obtained from each sample. First-strand cDNA synthesis was performed from all RNA using the Mint cDNA synthesis kit, with priming by a TRBC-specific oligonucleotide. Following uracil-DNA glycosylase treatment, a first 18-cycle PCR with universal primers M1SS and BC2_uni_R was performed on all cDNA. The source study handled its data this way. Normalization of each sample was performed by random selection of 1 million high-quality reads, each carrying a distinct molecular identifier. Reads with shared molecular identifiers were discarded instead of being binned into consensus sequences. MiTCR, run with a Q25 quality threshold and the strictest error-elimination algorithm, handled CDR3 identification, clonotype clustering and error correction. A nonparametric unseen species model with Euler transformation was used to estimate a lower bound on total TCR beta diversity. Starting from the raw public reads, TCRdb applied fastp trimming at Q25, assembled clones with MiXCR and retained in-frame beta chains. Each entry merges the rows of one CDR3 protein and shows their most common DNA and genes. For this entry, the V and J calls and clone size follow TCRdb and not the study's own pipeline. The sample table shows under 1,100,000 distinct CDR3 sequences, and 25% are seen once. Clones ranked in the top ten supply around 0.75% of the sample.

This clonotype was counted a few times. The specificity of this receptor is unknown. Base qualities are not provided; no much larger clone lies one nucleotide away. Broader findings and caveats from the paper: Estimates of total diversity based on one million sequenced T cells were regarded as lower bounds and as underestimates. Compared with the aged group, the long-lived group had more naive CD4+ T cells, fewer expanded clones and increased TCR diversity, a pattern suggesting age selection. The CMV infection status of donors was not known, potentially confounding age-related changes in expanded clonotypes. As age increased, observed TCR beta diversity per million T cells dropped in a roughly linear way, and a significant reduction was already evident by age 40. The percentage of naive T cells measured by flow cytometry correlated strongly with observed TCR beta diversity. Since profiling was done on bulk unsorted PBMCs, naive and antigen-experienced compartments could not be conclusively compared.

This same sample was also part of a study on T cells of mothers and their children. That second publication adds: Donors were nine systemically healthy Caucasian individuals: three mothers and their six children. cDNA synthesis used all of the extracted RNA, with roughly 1.5 ug of RNA in each 15 ul reaction. In the second PCR, the M1S primer introduced both the sample barcodes and 2-4 random nucleotides. More than 9 million TCR beta CDR3 reads were obtained from each mother, and millions of reads were obtained from each child. Thymic selection shapes the output of TCR recombination in a similar way in related and unrelated pairs, and inherited differences have a minor effect. Normalized repertoire overlap in related mother-child pairs was always slightly higher than in unrelated mother-child pairs, but the difference was never significant. No persistent microchimeric T cell clones were found, with a detection sensitivity of approximately 100 clones per million clonotypes. Deep NGS was used in the study to compare the TCR beta repertoires of mothers and children and to look for features that separate related mother-child pairs from unrelated individuals. On average, the children were about 10 +/- 4 years old, while the mothers were 40 +/- 4 years old. After adapter ligation was performed with NEBNext reagents, the libraries were sequenced on an Illumina HiSeq 2000 with 100+100 nt paired-end reads. To avoid cross-contamination, the mother libraries and the child libraries were prepared a month apart and sequenced in separate runs. Between roughly 500,000 and 2,300,000 distinct TCR beta clonotypes were identified per donor. Naive TCR beta clonotypes were estimated from low-frequency clonotypes matched to each donor's FACS-determined naive share, without sorting.

This TCR derives from a girl aged 2 to 10 in good health. The rearrangement joined TRBV21-1 to TRBJ1-4. TRBV21-1 is termed a pseudogene. The sequencing input was blood. The sequenced DNA is TGTGCCAGCAGTAAAGCCACAACCTCTGAAAAACTGTTTTTT. Its coded protein is CASSKATTSEKLFF.